The 30 T cell receptor beta chains reported below all come from one sample, sequenced in a study of HIV-infected children after antiretroviral therapy interruption. As to treatment: PENTA 11 planned treatment interruption arm or continuous ART arm. RNA-based 3' RACE libraries used unique molecular identifiers. TCRdb reprocessed the 3' RACE reads with MiXCR, giving one entry per CDR3 protein. The sample records fewer than 100,000 distinct CDR3 sequences, 6% to 8.5% being singletons. The sequencing here drew on CD45RA+ CD4+ T cells from PBMCs, pooled from several time points, taken from a donor given antiretroviral therapy, either interrupted or continuous. This sample's subset: naive CD4+ CD45RA+ CD45RO- T cells. The source is a pool of human donors with HIV.

J is TRBJ2-3 and V is TRBV5-1, with D unclear. The germline CDR1 and CDR2 sequences are SGHRS and YFSETQ. Between the trimmed V and J ends, which lost 4 bases and 2 bases, there was a span of 8 bases. CDR3 length equals 13 residues. The CDR3 coding sequence is TGCGCCAGCAGCCCCTGGGACACAGATACGCAGTATTTT. It yields the protein CASSPWDTDTQYF. The complete variable domain, with remaining parts taken from reference TRBV5-1 and TRBJ2-3, reads KAGVTQTPRYLIKTRGQQVTLSCSPISGHRSVSWYQQTPGQGLQFLFEYFSETQRNKGNFPGRFSGRQFSNSRSEMNVSTLELGDSALYLCASSPWDTDTQYFGPGTRLTVL.

This chain joins TRBV13 and TRBJ1-2, with 8 positions matching TRBD1. Germline V CDR1 and CDR2: PRHDT, FYEKMQ (reference sequence). V was pared by 6 bases and J by 5 bases, with 14 bases of the junction left unmatched. The CDR3 has 16 residues. The CDR3 loop reads CASRRRTGNVGYGYTF. The CDR3 region has the DNA TGTGCCAGCAGGCGACGGACAGGGAATGTCGGTTATGGCTACACCTTC.

V gene TRBV5-1 combines with J gene TRBJ2-1, with 10 bases identical to TRBD1. The germline CDR1 and CDR2 sequences are SGHRS and YFSETQ. This CDR3 has 16 residues. V shed 1 base, J shed 9 bases, and the junction held 10 bases outside the gene matches. The CDR3 sequence: CASSLTRQGAQGEQFF. The CDR3 nucleotides are TGCGCCAGCAGCTTGACTCGACAGGGGGCGCAGGGTGAGCAGTTCTTC.

This clonotype has ten or more counts. The chain links TRBV5-6 to TRBJ2-5; TRBD2 matches at 8 bases. The CDR3 loop spans 16 amino acids. J gave up 4 bases and V 2 bases, and 10 bases lay outside the gene matches. The germline CDR1 and CDR2 sequences are SGHDT and YYEEEE. The CDR3 reads CASSLLGGGPRETQYF. CDR3 coding DNA: TGTGCCAGCAGCTTATTAGGCGGGGGGCCAAGAGAGACCCAGTACTTC.

This clonotype was seen many times. The chain links TRBV24-1 to TRBJ2-1; 9 bases align to TRBD1. V was pared by 2 bases and J by 2 bases, with 9 bases of the junction left unmatched. The CDR3 sequence is 18 residues long. CDR1 and CDR2 (germline): KGHDR, SFDVKD. CDR3 sequence: CATSDSHRGLIAYNEQFF. CDR3 sequence (DNA): TGTGCCACCAGTGATTCTCACAGGGGGCTCATAGCCTACAATGAGCAGTTCTTC.

This clonotype was observed at least ten times. The V and J genes are TRBV28 and TRBJ1-4; no clear D. Per the germline V gene, CDR1 is MDHEN and CDR2 is SYDVKM. V gave up 1 base and J gave up 4 bases, with 10 bases separating them. The CDR3 totals 15 residues. The DNA of the CDR3 is TGTGCCAGCAGTTTATCGACGGGCGGTAATGAAAAACTGTTTTTT. Its translation: CASSLSTGGNEKLFF.

This clonotype was detected only a few times. The gene calls are TRBV3-1 and TRBJ2-2; D not resolved. There are 13 residues in the CDR3. V lost 1 base, J lost 7 bases, and 7 bases lay in between. The germline V gene encodes CDR1 LGHDT and CDR2 YNNKEL (reference sequence). CDR3: CASSQGRFGELFF. The CDR3 region has the DNA TGTGCCAGCAGCCAAGGGCGATTCGGGGAGCTGTTTTTT.

The chain employs TRBV3-1 and TRBJ1-2; 9 bases match TRBD1. Unmatched junction bases numbered 6, after V lost 5 bases and J lost 5 bases. Germline V gives CDR1 LGHDT, CDR2 YNNKEL (reference sequence). The CDR3 consists of 14 residues. The CDR3 sequence is CASSNADRGYGYTF. The CDR3 DNA follows: TGTGCCAGCAGCAATGCGGACAGGGGATATGGCTACACCTTC.

This clonotype was found a few times. This chain connects TRBV6-2 or TRBV6-3 to TRBJ1-2; D remains ambiguous. The CDR3 runs 18 residues. Trimming left V 2 bases short and J 5 bases short, with 24 bases between. CDR1 MNHEY and CDR2 SVGEGT come from the germline V gene. In DNA, the CDR3 is TGTGCCAGCAGTTACACAGACTATAAATCCCGCGCTCCATATGGCTACACCTTC. The encoded protein is CASSYTDYKSRAPYGYTF.

The gene calls are TRBV12-5 and TRBJ1-5, with TRBD1 as a possible D gene (6 bases). V was pared by 6 bases and J by 4 bases, with 13 bases between. Germline assignment: CDR1 LGHNT and CDR2 FRNRAP. The CDR3 loop spans 14 amino acids. The CDR3 spells CASGLDSLNQPQHF. The DNA for the CDR3 is TGTGCTAGTGGCCTGGACAGTCTAAATCAGCCCCAGCATTTT.

Ten or more counts support this clonotype. The V and J genes are TRBV4-1 and TRBJ2-7, with TRBD2 matching over 7 bases. CDR1 and CDR2 (germline): MGHRA, YSYEKL. The CDR3 has 16 residues. V lost 2 bases to trimming and J lost 2 bases; unmatched junction nucleotides: 9. The CDR3 spells CASSQKESGGPYEQYF. The CDR3, as DNA: TGCGCCAGCAGCCAAAAGGAGTCGGGAGGACCCTACGAGCAGTACTTC.

In its sample, this clonotype was seen many times. The gene calls are TRBV6-6 and TRBJ1-4; a possible D gene is TRBD1 (5 bases). The CDR3 is 15 amino acids. In germline, CDR1 is MNHNY, CDR2 SVGAGI (reference sequence). V was pared by 5 bases and J by 4 bases, with 14 bases between. The CDR3 here is CASSTQGYGNEKLFF. The DNA for the CDR3 is TGTGCCAGCAGTACCCAGGGTTATGGTAATGAAAAACTGTTTTTT.

This clonotype was seen a handful of times. The gene calls are TRBV6-1 and TRBJ2-5; 7 bases agree with TRBD2. The CDR3 consists of 13 residues. V was clipped by 3 bases and J by 3 bases; unmatched bases: 1. The germline V gene encodes CDR1 MNHNS and CDR2 SASEGT. CDR3 nucleotide sequence: TGTGCCAGCAGTGACGGACTAGAAGAGACCCAGTACTTC. This translates into CASSDGLEETQYF.

The chain uses TRBV20-1 and TRBJ2-7; 7 bases line up with TRBD2. Germline V lookup: CDR1 DFQATT, CDR2 SNEGSKA (reference sequence). V shed 2 bases and J 0 bases; nucleotides not matched to a gene: 7. The CDR3 totals 15 residues. CDR3 protein: CSARTPGGSSYEQYF. The CDR3 region has the DNA TGCAGTGCTAGAACACCGGGGGGTAGCTCCTACGAGCAGTACTTC.

The chain recombines TRBV5-5 with TRBJ2-1, with D perhaps matching TRBD1 (5 bases). The CDR3 runs to 13 residues. Per the germline V gene, CDR1 is SGHKS and CDR2 is YYEKEE (reference sequence). V gave up 6 bases and J gave up 3 bases, with 10 bases separating them. The CDR3 protein is CASTRQLYNEQFF. CDR3 bases: TGTGCCAGCACCAGACAGCTCTACAATGAGCAGTTCTTC.

The sample holds one count of this clonotype. The V gene is TRBV12-3 or TRBV12-4, the J gene TRBJ2-7, with unresolved D. The V end was cut by 4 bases, the J end by 3 bases, with 16 bases between. The CDR3 sequence is 15 residues long. CDR3 nucleotide sequence: TGTGCCAGCAGTTCTGCGGTCCAGTCTAGCTACGAGCAGTACTTC. Its translation: CASSSAVQSSYEQYF.

The rearrangement joins TRBV4-1 to TRBJ2-3; tentative D call: TRBD2 (6 bases). This CDR3 region has 20 residues. Per the germline V gene, CDR1 is MGHRA and CDR2 is YSYEKL. The V end was cut by 3 bases, the J end by 5 bases, with 30 bases between. The CDR3: CASSQSGALAATMRGDTQYF. CDR3 sequence (DNA): TGCGCCAGCAGCCAGTCCGGGGCACTAGCTGCAACCATGCGCGGAGATACGCAGTATTTT.

The V gene is TRBV5-8, the J gene TRBJ1-3; D ambiguous. CDR3 length: 16 residues. Germline V gene data show CDR1 as SGHTS and CDR2 as YDEGEE. Trimming shortened V by 0 bases and J by 0 bases, and 10 bases separated the two germline ends. CDR3 nucleotide sequence: TGTGCCAGCAGCTTGGACCCCATGGGCTCTGGAAACACCATATATTTT. Translation: CASSLDPMGSGNTIYF.

There are many counts of this clonotype. CDR3 bases: TGTGCCAGCAGGAGAAAACAAGCCGGGACACAGGGCTTAACCGGGGAGCTGTTTTTT. It yields the protein CASRRKQAGTQGLTGELFF. This chain links TRBV27 with TRBJ2-2; possible D gene TRBD1, 6 bases. Trimming pared 6 bases from V and 5 bases from J, leaving 28 bases between. Germline lookup yields CDR1 MNHEY and CDR2 SMNVEV (reference sequence). The CDR3 spans 19 residues.

This clonotype is judged medium-sized (0.01 to 0.1%). V usage is TRBV28 and J usage is TRBJ2-7; 7 bases are a match to TRBD2. V was pared by 5 bases and J by 3 bases, with 10 bases of the junction left unmatched. This CDR3 region has 15 residues. Looked up from germline, CDR1 is MDHEN and CDR2 is SYDVKM. The CDR3 nucleotides read TGTGCCAGCAGTCCCCGACTAGCCCTAATCTACGAGCAGTACTTC. This gives the protein CASSPRLALIYEQYF.

Ten or more counts support this clonotype. The rearrangement links TRBV6-1 to TRBJ2-1; unclear D gene. CDR1 is MNHNS, CDR2 SASEGT, per germline. The CDR3 runs 17 residues. V was trimmed by 7 bases and J by 7 bases, leaving 26 bases between them. CDR3 nucleotides: TGTGCCAGCAACCCTAGGGCCGGGCCAGGCCAGGAGAATGAGCAGTTCTTC. Translating it yields CASNPRAGPGQENEQFF.

This clonotype was observed many times. The chain employs TRBV20-1 and TRBJ2-1; 7 bases align to TRBD1. Germline V gene lookup returns CDR1 DFQATT and CDR2 SNEGSKA (reference sequence). J gave up 15 bases and V 3 bases, and 11 bases lay outside the gene matches. The CDR3 sequence is 12 residues long. The CDR3 region is CSARGQQGSRFF. CDR3 in DNA: TGCAGTGCTAGGGGTCAACAGGGGAGTCGGTTCTTC.

The sample holds many counts of this clonotype. This sequence joins TRBV24-1 and TRBJ2-3; no reliable D call. The germline gives CDR1 KGHDR, CDR2 SFDVKD. Trimming left V 0 bases short and J 2 bases short, with 14 bases between. The CDR3 covers 17 residues. The CDR3 DNA reads TGTGCCACCAGTGATTTGGGAAGGACCGTTACCACAGATACGCAGTATTTT. Protein product: CATSDLGRTVTTDTQYF.

This clonotype was seen ten or more times. This chain joins TRBV19 and TRBJ2-7; TRBD2 is a possible D gene (5 bases). Germline lookup yields CDR1 LNHDA and CDR2 SQIVND (reference sequence). The V end lost 1 base, the J end lost 6 bases, and 7 bases lay between the germline ends. The CDR3 consists of 12 residues. CDR3 sequence (DNA): TGTGCCAGTAGTATAGGAGGGAGCGAGCAGTACTTC. Translated, it gives CASSIGGSEQYF. The variable domain in full, with the rest retrieved from reference TRBV19 and TRBJ2-7, is DGGITQSPKYLFRKEGQNVTLSCEQNLNHDAMYWYRQDPGQGLRLIYYSQIVNDFQKGDIAEGYSVSREKKESFPLTVTSAQKNPTAFYLCASSIGGSEQYFGPGTRLTVT.

V gene TRBV14 combines with J gene TRBJ2-1; 7 positions agree with TRBD2. J was trimmed by 5 bases and V by 9 bases; bases with no gene match: 10. CDR1 and CDR2 (germline): SGHDN, FVKESK. The CDR3 contains 14 residues. CDR3 in DNA: TGTGCCAGTTCCGGGACTATCGGGAACAATGAGCAGTTCTTC. Protein sequence: CASSGTIGNNEQFF.

The chain recombines TRBV4-1 with TRBJ1-3; D might be TRBD1 (5 bases). Germline CDR1 reads MGHRA; CDR2 reads YSYEKL. V dropped 0 bases and J dropped 0 bases, with 15 bases sitting between them. CDR3 size: 18 residues. This chain's CDR3 is CASSQDRGRATSGNTIYF. The CDR3, as DNA: TGCGCCAGCAGCCAAGATCGTGGCAGGGCAACCTCTGGAAACACCATATATTTT.

This clonotype was detected ten times or more. The chain links TRBV19 to TRBJ2-1; no clear D gene. The V gene lost 7 bases and the J gene lost 3 bases, with 16 bases spanning the gap. The germline V gene has CDR1 LNHDA and CDR2 SQIVND (reference sequence). This CDR3 has 15 residues. CDR3 DNA: TGTGCCAGTACCCGAAGGGTCACAGACTACAATGAGCAGTTCTTC. Translated: CASTRRVTDYNEQFF.

This clonotype was seen repeatedly, ten times or more. The rearrangement joins TRBV29-1 to TRBJ1-1; the D gene is possibly TRBD1 (5 bases). In germline, CDR1 is SQVTM, CDR2 ANQGSEA. The CDR3 loop spans 17 amino acids. Trimming removed 4 bases from V and 0 bases from J, with 21 bases in between. The CDR3 spells CSVATPRGGKMNTEAFF. CDR3 in DNA: TGCAGCGTTGCTACTCCCCGGGGGGGTAAAATGAACACTGAAGCTTTCTTT.

There are many counts of this clonotype. The CDR3 sequence is CATTFGGLNQPQHF. In DNA, the CDR3 is TGTGCCACCACGTTCGGAGGGCTCAATCAGCCCCAGCATTTT. This chain joins TRBV24-1 and TRBJ1-5; D unresolved. The germline V gene encodes CDR1 KGHDR and CDR2 SFDVKD. The length of the CDR3 is 14 residues. V lost 8 bases to trimming and J lost 3 bases, with 13 bases between them.

This clonotype was observed many times. The chain combines TRBV18 with TRBJ1-1; D unresolved. Looked up from germline, CDR1 is KGHSH and CDR2 is LQKENI. The CDR3 extends over 16 amino acids. V lost 3 bases and J 0 bases, leaving 14 bases between the germline ends. The CDR3 bases are TGTGCCAGCTCACCCGGTTCTGTAGCCTTGAACACTGAAGCTTTCTTT. Protein sequence: CASSPGSVALNTEAFF.